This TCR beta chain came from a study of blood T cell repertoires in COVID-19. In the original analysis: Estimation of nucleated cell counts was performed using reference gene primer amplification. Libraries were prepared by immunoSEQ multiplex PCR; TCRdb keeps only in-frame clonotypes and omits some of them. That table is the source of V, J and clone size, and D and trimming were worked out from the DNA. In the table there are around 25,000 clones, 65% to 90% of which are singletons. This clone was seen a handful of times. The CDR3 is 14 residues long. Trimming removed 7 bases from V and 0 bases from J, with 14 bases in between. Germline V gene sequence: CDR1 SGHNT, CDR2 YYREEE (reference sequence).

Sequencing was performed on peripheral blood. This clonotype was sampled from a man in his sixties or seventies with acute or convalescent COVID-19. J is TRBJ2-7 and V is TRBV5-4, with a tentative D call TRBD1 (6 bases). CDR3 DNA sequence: TGTGCCAGCGGAAAACCGGACAGCTCCTACGAGCAGTACTTC. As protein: CASGKPDSSYEQYF.